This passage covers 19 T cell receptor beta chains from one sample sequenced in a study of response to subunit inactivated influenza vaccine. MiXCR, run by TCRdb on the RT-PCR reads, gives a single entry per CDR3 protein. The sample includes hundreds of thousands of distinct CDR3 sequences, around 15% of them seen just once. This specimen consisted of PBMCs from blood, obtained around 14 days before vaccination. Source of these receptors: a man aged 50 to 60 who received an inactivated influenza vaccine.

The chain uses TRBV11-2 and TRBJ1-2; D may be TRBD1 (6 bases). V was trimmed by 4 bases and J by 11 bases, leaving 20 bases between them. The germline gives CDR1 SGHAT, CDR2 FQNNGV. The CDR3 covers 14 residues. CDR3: CASSSFREQGSYTF. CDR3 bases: TGTGCCAGCAGCTCCTTCAGAGAACAGGGAAGTTACACCTTC.

The CDR3 spells CASSPIGLYGYTF. CDR3 coding DNA: TGTGCCAGCAGTCCGATCGGTCTATATGGCTACACCTTC. The chain couples TRBV12-3 or TRBV12-4 to TRBJ1-2; D remains unclear. The length of the CDR3 is 13 residues. V lost 5 bases to trimming and J lost 5 bases, with 12 bases between them.

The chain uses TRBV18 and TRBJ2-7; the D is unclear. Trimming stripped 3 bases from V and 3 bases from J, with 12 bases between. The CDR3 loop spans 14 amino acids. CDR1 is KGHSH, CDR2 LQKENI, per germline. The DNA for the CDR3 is TGTGCCAGCTCACCCCAGGTACAGATCTACGAGCAGTACTTC. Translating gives CASSPQVQIYEQYF. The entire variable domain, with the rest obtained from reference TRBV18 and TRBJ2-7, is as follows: NAGVMQNPRHLVRRRGQEARLRCSPMKGHSHVYWYRQLPEEGLKFMVYLQKENIIDESGMPKERFSAEFPKEGPSILRIQQVVRGDSAAYFCASSPQVQIYEQYFGPGTRLTVT.

The CDR3: CSVGLFHSYEQYF. The CDR3 nucleotides read TGCAGCGTTGGACTTTTTCACTCCTACGAGCAGTACTTC. The V call is TRBV29-1, the J call TRBJ2-7; D not certain. CDR1 and CDR2 (germline): SQVTM, ANQGSEA. This CDR3 has 13 amino acids. V lost 4 bases and J lost 0, with 10 bases in between.

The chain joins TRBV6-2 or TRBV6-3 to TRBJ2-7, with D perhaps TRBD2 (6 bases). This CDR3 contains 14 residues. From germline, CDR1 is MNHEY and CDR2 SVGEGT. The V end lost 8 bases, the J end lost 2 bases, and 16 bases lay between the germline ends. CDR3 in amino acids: CASGWTGETYEQYF. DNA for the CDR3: TGTGCCAGCGGCTGGACGGGGGAAACCTACGAGCAGTACTTC.

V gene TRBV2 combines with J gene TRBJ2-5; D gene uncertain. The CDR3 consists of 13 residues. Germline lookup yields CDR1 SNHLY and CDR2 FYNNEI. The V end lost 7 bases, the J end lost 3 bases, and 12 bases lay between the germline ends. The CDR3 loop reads CASIRRREETQYF. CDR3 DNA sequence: TGTGCCAGCATCCGCCGACGAGAAGAGACCCAGTACTTC.

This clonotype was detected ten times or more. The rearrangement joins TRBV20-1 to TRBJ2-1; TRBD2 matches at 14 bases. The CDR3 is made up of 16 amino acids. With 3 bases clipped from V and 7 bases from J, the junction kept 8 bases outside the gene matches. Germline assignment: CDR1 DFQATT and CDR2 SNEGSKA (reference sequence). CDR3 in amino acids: CSARGGLAGGGNEQFF. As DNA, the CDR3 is TGCAGTGCTAGGGGAGGACTAGCGGGGGGTGGGAATGAGCAGTTCTTC.

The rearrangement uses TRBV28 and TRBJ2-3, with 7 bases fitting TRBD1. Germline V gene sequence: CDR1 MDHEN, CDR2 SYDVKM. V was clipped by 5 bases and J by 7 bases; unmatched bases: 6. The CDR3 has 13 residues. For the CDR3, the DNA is TGTGCCAGCAGTCAGGGACAGCGGAATACGCAGTATTTT. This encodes CASSQGQRNTQYF.

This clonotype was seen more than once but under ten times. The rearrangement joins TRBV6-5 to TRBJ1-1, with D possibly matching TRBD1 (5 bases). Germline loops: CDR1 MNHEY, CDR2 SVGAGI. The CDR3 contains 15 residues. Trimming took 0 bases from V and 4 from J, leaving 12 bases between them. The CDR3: CASSYSPGELTEAFF. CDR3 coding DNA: TGTGCCAGCAGTTACTCCCCGGGGGAACTCACTGAAGCTTTCTTT.

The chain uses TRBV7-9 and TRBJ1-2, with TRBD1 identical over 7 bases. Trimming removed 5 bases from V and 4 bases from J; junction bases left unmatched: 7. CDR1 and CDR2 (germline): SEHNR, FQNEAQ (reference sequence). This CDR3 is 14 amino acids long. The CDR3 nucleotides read TGTGCCAGCAGCCCACCCGGACAGGCCTATGGCTACACCTTC. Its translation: CASSPPGQAYGYTF.

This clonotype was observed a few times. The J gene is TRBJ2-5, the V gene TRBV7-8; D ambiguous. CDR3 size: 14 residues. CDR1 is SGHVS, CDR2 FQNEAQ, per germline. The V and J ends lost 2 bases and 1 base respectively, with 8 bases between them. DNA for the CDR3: TGTGCCAGCAGCTTAACAGAGATCCAAGAGACCCAGTACTTC. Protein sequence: CASSLTEIQETQYF.

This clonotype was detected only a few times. This CDR3 is CSGSFGGGAKNIQYF. The CDR3 bases are TGCAGTGGGTCCTTCGGGGGGGGAGCCAAAAACATTCAGTACTTC. The chain combines TRBV20-1 with TRBJ2-4; 8 nucleotides agree with TRBD2. CDR3 size: 15 residues. CDR1 DFQATT and CDR2 SNEGSKA come from the germline V gene (reference sequence). With 7 bases clipped from V and 0 bases from J, the junction kept 8 bases outside the gene matches.

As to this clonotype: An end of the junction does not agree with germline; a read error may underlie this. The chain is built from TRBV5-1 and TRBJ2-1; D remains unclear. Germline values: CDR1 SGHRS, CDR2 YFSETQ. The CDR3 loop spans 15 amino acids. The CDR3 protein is CPSSLVSGPGGEQFF. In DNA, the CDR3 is TGCCCCAGCAGCTTGGTTAGTGGGCCGGGTGGTGAGCAGTTCTTC.

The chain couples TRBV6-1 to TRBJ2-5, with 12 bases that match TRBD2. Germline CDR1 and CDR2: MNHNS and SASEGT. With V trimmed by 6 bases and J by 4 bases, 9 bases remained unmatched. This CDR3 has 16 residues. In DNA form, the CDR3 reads TGTGCCAGCAGCCGTTATTCTAGCGGGAGGGGAGAGACCCAGTACTTC. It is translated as CASSRYSSGRGETQYF.

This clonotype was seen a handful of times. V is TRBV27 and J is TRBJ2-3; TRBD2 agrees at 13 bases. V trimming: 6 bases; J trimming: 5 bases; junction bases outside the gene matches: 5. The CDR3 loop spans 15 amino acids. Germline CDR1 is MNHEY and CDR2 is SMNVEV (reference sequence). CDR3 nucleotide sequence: TGTGCCAGCAGGATACTAGCGGGAGGGTTAGATACGCAGTATTTT. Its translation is CASRILAGGLDTQYF.

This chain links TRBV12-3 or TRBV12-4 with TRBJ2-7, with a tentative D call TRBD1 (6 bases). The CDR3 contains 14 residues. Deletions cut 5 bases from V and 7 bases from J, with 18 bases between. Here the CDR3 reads CASSHRQVPWEQYF. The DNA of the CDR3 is TGTGCCAGCAGTCACAGACAGGTCCCTTGGGAGCAGTACTTC.

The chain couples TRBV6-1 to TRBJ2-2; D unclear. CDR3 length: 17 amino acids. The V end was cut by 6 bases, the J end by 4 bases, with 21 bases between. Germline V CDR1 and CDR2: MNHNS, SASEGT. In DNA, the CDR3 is TGTGCCAGCAGCCGGCTACCCCATCCGAGTTCCACCGGGGAGCTGTTTTTT. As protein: CASSRLPHPSSTGELFF.

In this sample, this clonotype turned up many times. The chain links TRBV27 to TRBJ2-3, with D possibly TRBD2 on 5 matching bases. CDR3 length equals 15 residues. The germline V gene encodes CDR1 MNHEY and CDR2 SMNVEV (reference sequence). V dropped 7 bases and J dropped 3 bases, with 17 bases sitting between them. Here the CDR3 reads CASTPLLGVTDTQYF. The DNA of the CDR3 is TGTGCCAGCACCCCCCTGCTCGGGGTGACAGATACGCAGTATTTT.

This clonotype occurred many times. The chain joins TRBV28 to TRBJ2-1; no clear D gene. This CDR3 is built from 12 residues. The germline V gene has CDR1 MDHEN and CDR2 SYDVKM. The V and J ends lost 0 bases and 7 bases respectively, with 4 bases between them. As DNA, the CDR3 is TGTGCCAGCAGTTTATGGGCGAATGAGCAGTTCTTC. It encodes CASSLWANEQFF. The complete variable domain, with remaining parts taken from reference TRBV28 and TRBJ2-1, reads DVKVTQSSRYLVKRTGEKVFLECVQDMDHENMFWYRQDPGLGLRLIYFSYDVKMKEKGDIPEGYSVSREKKERFSLILESASTNQTSMYLCASSLWANEQFFGPGTRLTVL.